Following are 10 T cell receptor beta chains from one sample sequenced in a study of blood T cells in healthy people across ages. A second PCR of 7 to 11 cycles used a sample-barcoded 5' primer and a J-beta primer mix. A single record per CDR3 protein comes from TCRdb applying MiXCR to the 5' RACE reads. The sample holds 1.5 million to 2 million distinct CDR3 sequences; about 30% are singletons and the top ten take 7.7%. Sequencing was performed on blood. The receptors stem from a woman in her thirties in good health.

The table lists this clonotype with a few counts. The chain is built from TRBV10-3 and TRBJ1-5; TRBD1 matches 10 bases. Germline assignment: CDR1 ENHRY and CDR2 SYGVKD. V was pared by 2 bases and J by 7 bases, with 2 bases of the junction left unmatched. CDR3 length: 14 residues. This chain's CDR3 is CAISEGQGGQPQHF. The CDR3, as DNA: TGTGCCATCAGTGAGGGACAGGGGGGACAGCCCCAGCATTTT.

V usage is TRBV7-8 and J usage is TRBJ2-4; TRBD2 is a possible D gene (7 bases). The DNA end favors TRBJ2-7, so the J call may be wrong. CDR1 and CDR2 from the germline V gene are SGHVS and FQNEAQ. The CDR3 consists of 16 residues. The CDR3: CASSLKGGARLYEQYF. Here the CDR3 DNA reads TGTGCCAGCAGCTTAAAGGGGGGGGCCAGACTCTACGAGCAGTACTTC.

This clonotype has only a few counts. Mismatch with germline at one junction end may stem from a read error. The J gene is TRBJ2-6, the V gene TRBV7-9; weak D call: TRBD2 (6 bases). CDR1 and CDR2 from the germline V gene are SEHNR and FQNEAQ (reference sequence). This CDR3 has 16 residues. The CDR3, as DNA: TGTGCCAGCAGCTTGTTCGGGAGCTCTGGGGCCAACGTCCGGACTTTC. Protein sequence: CASSLFGSSGANVRTF.

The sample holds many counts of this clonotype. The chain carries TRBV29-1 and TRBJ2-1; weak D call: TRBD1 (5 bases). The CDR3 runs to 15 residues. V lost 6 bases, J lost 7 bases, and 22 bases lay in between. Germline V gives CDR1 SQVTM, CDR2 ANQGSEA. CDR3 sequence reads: CSVGLLLGPGNEQFF. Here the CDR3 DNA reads TGCAGCGTGGGCCTCCTTTTGGGGCCGGGTAATGAGCAGTTCTTC.

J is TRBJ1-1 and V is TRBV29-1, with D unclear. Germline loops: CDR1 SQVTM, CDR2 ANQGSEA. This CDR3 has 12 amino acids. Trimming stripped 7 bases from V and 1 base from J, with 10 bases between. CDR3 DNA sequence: TGCAGCGCCTGGGCCTCGAACACTGAAGCTTTCTTT. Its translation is CSAWASNTEAFF.

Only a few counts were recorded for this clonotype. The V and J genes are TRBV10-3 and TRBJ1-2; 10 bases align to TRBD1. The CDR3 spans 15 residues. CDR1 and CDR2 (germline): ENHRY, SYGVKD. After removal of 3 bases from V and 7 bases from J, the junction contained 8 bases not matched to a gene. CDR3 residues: CAISDPGTGDGGYTF. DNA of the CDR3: TGTGCCATCAGTGACCCCGGGACAGGGGATGGTGGCTACACCTTC.

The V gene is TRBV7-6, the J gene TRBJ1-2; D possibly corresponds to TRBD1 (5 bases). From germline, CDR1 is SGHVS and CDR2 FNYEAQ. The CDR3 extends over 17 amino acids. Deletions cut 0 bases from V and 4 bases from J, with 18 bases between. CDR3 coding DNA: TGTGCCAGCAGCTTAGCCGTCGAGGGTTCGGGGGGCTATGGCTACACCTTC. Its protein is CASSLAVEGSGGYGYTF. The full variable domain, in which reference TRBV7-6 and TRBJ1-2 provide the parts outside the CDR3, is GAGVSQSPRYKVTKRGQDVALRCDPISGHVSLYWYRQALGQGPEFLTYFNYEAQQDKSGLPNDRFSAERPEGSISTLTIQRTEQRDSAMYRCASSLAVEGSGGYGYTFGSGTRLTVV.

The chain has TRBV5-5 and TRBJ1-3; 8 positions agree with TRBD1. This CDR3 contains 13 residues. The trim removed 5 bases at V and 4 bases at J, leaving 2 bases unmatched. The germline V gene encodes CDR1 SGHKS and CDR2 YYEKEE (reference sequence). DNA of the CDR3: TGTGCCAGCAGGGACAGGGTGGGAAACACCATATATTTT. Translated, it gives CASRDRVGNTIYF.

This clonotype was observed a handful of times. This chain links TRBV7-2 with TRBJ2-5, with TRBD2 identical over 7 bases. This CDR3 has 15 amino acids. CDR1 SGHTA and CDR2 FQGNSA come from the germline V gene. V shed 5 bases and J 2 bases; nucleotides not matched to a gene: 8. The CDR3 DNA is TGTGCCAGCAGCCTTCAAGCGGGATTACAAGAGACCCAGTACTTC. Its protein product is CASSLQAGLQETQYF.

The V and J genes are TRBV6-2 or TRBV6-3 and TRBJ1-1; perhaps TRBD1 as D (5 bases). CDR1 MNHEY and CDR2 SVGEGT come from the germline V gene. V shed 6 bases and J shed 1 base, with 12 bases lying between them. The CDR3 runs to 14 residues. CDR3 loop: CASSSIQGNTEAFF. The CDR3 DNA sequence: TGTGCCAGCAGCTCCATCCAGGGGAACACTGAAGCTTTCTTT.